This TCR beta chain was identified in a study of post-analysis software for immune sequencing data. The study, taken as a whole, reports: The F measure placed samples prepared in the same batch into strongly shared clusters.

On this clonotype: Its target is not known.

Carried by the TCR beta cDNA libraries were unique molecular identifiers. TCRdb reanalysed the PCR reads using MiXCR and keeps one entry per CDR3 protein. The data hold about 460,000 distinct CDR3 sequences, with roughly 45% observed a single time. Sequences were obtained from blood. This receptor was taken from a girl under 18 with multiple sclerosis.

The CDR3 protein is CASSLPASGRDPDTQYF. The CDR3 DNA sequence: TGTGCCAGCAGCCTCCCAGCTAGCGGGAGAGACCCAGATACGCAGTATTTT. The V and J genes are TRBV9 and TRBJ2-3; 10 positions agree with TRBD2. The germline V gene has CDR1 SGDLS and CDR2 YYNGEE. The CDR3 has 17 amino acids. The junction had 12 bases not matched to a gene; V was cut back by 4 bases and J by 4 bases.